This T cell receptor (beta chain) was documented in a study of blood T cell repertoires in COVID-19. The CDR3 loop spans 14 amino acids. The trim removed 3 bases at V and 2 bases at J, leaving 3 bases unmatched. Germline V gene sequence: CDR1 SGHNT, CDR2 YYREEE (reference sequence). Data came from immunoSEQ multiplex PCR; TCRdb stores just in-frame clones and leaves some out. The sample yields some 310,000 clones, almost 90% seen once. While infection was still active, Seattle patients were enrolled and then followed longitudinally. The receptor comes from a woman aged 25 to 39 with COVID-19, enrolled during active disease. The sequencing sample was made of peripheral blood. The chain is built from TRBV5-4 and TRBJ1-2, with 8 bases identical to TRBD1. CDR3 region: CASSSGQVNYGYTF. In DNA form, the CDR3 reads TGTGCCAGCAGCTCGGGACAGGTGAACTATGGCTACACCTTC.